The present T cell receptor beta chain was sequenced within a study of T cell clonality in common variable immunodeficiency. Whole-study results and caveats: CVID subjects showed higher TCRbeta clonality than healthy controls. Repertoire-complication correlations in CVID were limited by patient heterogeneity.

Patients and controls were mostly of Caucasian heritage. This clone has a count of ten or more. Its antigen remains unidentified. Clones were read by immunoSEQ multiplex PCR, and TCRdb kept only the in-frame ones, dropping some. The data show 35,000 to 45,000 clones, with none appearing a single time. The sample consisted of peripheral blood mononuclear cells. The receptor was isolated from a person aged 18-69 years in good health.

The DNA read from the CDR3 is TGTGCCAGCACCCTTCAGGGACAGAACACCGGGGAG. Translated: CASTLQGQNTGE. The whole CDR3 region reads CASTLQGQNTGELFF. This chain joins TRBV2 and TRBJ2-2; D might be TRBD1 (6 bases). The read is 3 residues too short to cover the CDR3 end, so that end is filled in from the germline J gene. This CDR3 is 15 amino acids long. V was cut by 7 bases and J by 1 base, with 13 bases left in between. Per the germline V gene, CDR1 is SNHLY and CDR2 is FYNNEI.